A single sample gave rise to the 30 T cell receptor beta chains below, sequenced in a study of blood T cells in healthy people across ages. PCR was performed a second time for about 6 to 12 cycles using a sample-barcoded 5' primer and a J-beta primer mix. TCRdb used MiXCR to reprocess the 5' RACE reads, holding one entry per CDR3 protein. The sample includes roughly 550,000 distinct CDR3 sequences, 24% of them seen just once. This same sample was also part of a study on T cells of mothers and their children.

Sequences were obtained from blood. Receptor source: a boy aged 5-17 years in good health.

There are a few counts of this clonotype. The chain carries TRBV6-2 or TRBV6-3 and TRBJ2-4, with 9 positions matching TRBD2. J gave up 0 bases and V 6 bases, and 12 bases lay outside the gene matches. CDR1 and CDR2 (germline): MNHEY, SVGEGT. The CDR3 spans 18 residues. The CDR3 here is CASRASGGFLVAKNIQYF. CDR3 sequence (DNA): TGTGCCAGCAGAGCCAGCGGGGGGTTTTTGGTAGCCAAAAACATTCAGTACTTC.

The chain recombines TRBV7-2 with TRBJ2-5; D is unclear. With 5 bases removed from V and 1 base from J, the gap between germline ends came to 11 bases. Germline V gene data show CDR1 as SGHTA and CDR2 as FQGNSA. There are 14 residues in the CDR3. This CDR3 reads CASSPPGTQETQYF. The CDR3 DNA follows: TGTGCCAGCAGCCCACCAGGTACCCAAGAGACCCAGTACTTC.

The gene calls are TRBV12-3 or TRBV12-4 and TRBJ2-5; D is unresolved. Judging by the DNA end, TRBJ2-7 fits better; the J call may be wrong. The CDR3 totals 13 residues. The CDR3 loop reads CASSLGPRYEQYV. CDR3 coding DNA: TGTGCCAGCAGTTTAGGCCCCCGATACGAGCAGTACGTC.

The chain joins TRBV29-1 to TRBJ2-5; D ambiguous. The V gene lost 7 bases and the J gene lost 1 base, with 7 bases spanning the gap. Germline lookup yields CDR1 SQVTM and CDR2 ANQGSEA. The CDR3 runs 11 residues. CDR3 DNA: TGCAGCGCCACACCCCAAGAGACCCAGTACTTC. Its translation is CSATPQETQYF. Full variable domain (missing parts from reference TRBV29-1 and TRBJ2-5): SAVISQKPSRDICQRGTSLTIQCQVDSQVTMMFWYRQQPGQSLTLIATANQGSEATYESGFVIDKFPISRPNLTFSTLTVSNMSPEDSSIYLCSATPQETQYFGPGTRLLVL.

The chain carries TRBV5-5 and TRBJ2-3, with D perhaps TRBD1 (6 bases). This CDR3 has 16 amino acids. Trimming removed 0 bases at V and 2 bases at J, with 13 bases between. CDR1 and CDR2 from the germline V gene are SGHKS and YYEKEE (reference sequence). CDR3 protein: CASSLAGGQSTDTQYF. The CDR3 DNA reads TGTGCCAGCAGCTTGGCCGGAGGACAGTCCACAGATACGCAGTATTTT.

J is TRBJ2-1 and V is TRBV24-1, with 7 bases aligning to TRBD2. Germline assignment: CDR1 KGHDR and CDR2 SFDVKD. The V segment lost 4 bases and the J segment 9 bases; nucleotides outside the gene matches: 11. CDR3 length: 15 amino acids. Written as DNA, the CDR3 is TGTGCCACCAGTGACCACAGGATCGGCGGGGGTGAGCAGTTCTTC. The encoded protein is CATSDHRIGGGEQFF.

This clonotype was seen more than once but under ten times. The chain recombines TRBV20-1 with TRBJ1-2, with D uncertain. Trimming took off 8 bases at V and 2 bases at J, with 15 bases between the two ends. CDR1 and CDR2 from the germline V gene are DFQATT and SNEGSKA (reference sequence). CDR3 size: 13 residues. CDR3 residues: CSLFGVLNYGYTF. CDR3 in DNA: TGCAGTCTCTTCGGGGTCTTAAACTATGGCTACACCTTC.

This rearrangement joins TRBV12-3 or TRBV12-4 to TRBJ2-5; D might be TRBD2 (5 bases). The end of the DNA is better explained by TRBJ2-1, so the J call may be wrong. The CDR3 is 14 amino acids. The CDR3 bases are TGTGCCAGCAGTTTTTTTCGGGGAACCAATGAGCAGTTCTTC. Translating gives CASSFFRGTNEQFF.

CDR3 sequence reads: CSGTVVYNEQFF. CDR3 DNA: TGCAGCGGCACGGTGGTCTACAATGAGCAGTTCTTC. The rearrangement links TRBV29-1 to TRBJ2-5, with D hard to call. The assigned J gene may be wrong: the sequence end matches TRBJ2-1 better. In germline, CDR1 is SQVTM, CDR2 ANQGSEA. There are 12 residues in the CDR3.

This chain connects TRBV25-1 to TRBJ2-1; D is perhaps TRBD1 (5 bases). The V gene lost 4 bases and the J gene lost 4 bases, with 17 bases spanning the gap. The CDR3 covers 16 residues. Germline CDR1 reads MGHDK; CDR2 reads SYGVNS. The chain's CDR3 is CASSAAGIGDYNEQFF. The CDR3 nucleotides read TGTGCCAGCAGTGCAGCAGGGATCGGAGATTACAATGAGCAGTTCTTC.

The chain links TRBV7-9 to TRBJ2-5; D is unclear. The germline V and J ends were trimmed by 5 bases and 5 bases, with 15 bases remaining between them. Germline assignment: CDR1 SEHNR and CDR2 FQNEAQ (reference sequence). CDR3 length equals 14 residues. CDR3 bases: TGTGCCAGCAGCCCTCGACGTGGCCCCGAGACCCAGTACTTC. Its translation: CASSPRRGPETQYF.

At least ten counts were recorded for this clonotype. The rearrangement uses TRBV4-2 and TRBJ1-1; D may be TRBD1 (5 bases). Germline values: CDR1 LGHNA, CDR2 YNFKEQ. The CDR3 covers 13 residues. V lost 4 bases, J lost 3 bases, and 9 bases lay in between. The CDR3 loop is CASSRGEDTEAFF. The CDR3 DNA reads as TGTGCCAGCAGCCGGGGGGAGGACACTGAAGCTTTCTTT.

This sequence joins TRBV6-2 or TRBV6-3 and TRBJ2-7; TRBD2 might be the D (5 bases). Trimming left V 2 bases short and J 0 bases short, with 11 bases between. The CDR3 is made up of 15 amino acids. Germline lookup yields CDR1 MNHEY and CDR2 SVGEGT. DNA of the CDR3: TGTGCCAGCAGTTACAGGAGGACCTCCTCCTACGAGCAGTACTTC. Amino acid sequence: CASSYRRTSSYEQYF.

CDR3 sequence: CSVEGGLNTEAFF. The CDR3 coding sequence is TGCAGCGTTGAGGGGGGGCTGAACACTGAAGCTTTCTTT. The chain links TRBV29-1 to TRBJ1-1; tentative D call: TRBD1 (6 bases). The ends were cut back, 3 bases at V and 0 bases at J, with 8 bases in the middle. Germline CDR1 reads SQVTM; CDR2 reads ANQGSEA. This CDR3 is built from 13 residues.

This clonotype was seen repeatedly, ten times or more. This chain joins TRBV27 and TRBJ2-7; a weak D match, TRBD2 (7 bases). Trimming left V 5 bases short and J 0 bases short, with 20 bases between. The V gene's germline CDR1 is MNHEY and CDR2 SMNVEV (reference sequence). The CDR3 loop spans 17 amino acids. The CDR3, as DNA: TGTGCCAGCAGTGTCCGTGGCGGGGGCCTAAGCTCCTACGAGCAGTACTTC. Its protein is CASSVRGGGLSSYEQYF.

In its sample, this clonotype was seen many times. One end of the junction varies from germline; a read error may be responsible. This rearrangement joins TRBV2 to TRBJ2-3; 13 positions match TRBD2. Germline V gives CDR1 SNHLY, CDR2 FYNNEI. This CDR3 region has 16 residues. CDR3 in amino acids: CASSEGLAGGTDTQYF. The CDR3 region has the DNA TGTGCCAGCAGCGAAGGACTAGCGGGGGGCACAGATACGCAGTATTTT.

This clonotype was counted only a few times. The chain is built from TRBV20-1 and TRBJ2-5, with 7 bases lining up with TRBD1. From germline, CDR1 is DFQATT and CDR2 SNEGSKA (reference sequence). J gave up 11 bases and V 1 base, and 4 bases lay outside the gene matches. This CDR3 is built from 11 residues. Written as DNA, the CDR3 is TGCAGTGCTAGAGGACAGGGAAAGCAGTACTTC. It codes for CSARGQGKQYF.

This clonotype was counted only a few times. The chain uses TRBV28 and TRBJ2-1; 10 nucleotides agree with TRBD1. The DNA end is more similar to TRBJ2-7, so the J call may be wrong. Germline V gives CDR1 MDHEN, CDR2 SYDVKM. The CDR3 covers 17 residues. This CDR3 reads CASSFGMDRGESYEQYF. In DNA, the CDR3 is TGTGCCAGCAGTTTTGGGATGGACAGGGGGGAGTCCTACGAGCAGTACTTC.

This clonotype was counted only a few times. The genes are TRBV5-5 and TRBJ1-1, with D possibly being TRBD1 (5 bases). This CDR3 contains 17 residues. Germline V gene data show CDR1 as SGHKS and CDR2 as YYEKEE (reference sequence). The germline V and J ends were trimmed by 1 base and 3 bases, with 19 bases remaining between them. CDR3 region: CASSLQGLGRAYTEAFF. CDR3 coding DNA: TGTGCCAGCAGCTTGCAAGGACTGGGCAGGGCCTACACTGAAGCTTTCTTT. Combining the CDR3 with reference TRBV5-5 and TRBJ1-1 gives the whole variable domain DAGVTQSPTHLIKTRGQQVTLRCSPISGHKSVSWYQQVLGQGPQFIFQYYEKEERGRGNFPDRFSARQFPNYSSELNVNALLLGDSALYLCASSLQGLGRAYTEAFFGQGTRLTVV.

The CDR3 DNA follows: TGCAGTGCCGACTCGGACAGGGGGCTGCCTGGGGCCAACGTCCTGACTTTC. Protein sequence: CSADSDRGLPGANVLTF. V usage is TRBV20-1 and J usage is TRBJ2-6, with 11 bases that match TRBD1. Trimming removed 6 bases from V and 2 bases from J; junction bases left unmatched: 9. Per the germline V gene, CDR1 is DFQATT and CDR2 is SNEGSKA (reference sequence). The CDR3 loop spans 17 amino acids.

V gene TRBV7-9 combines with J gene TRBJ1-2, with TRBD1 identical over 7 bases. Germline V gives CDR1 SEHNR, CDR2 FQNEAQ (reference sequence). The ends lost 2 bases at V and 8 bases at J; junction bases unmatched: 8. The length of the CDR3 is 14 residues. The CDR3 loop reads CASSLMSDRAGYTF. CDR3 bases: TGTGCCAGCAGCTTAATGAGCGACAGGGCCGGCTACACCTTC.

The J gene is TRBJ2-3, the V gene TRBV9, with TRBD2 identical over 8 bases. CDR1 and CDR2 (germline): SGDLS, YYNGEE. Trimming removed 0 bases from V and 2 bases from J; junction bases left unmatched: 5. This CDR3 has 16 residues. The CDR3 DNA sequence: TGTGCCAGCAGCGTAGAAGCGGGGGTCCACACAGATACGCAGTATTTT. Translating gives CASSVEAGVHTDTQYF.

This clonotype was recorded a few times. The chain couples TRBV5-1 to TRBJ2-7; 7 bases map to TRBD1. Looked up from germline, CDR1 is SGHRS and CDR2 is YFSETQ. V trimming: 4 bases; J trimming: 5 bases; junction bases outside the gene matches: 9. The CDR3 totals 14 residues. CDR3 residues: CASSTGQYSDEQYF. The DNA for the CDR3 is TGCGCCAGCAGCACGGGACAGTATTCCGACGAGCAGTACTTC.

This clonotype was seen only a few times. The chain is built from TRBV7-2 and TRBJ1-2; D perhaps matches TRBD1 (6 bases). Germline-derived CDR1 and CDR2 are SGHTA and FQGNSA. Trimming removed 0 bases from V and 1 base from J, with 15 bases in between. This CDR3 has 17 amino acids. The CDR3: CASSLAGSGAVNYGYTF. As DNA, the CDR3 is TGTGCCAGCAGCTTAGCAGGGTCAGGGGCCGTTAACTATGGCTACACCTTC.

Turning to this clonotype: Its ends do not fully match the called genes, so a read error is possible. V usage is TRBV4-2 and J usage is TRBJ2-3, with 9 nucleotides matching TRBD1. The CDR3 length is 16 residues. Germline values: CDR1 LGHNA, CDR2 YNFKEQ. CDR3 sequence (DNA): TGTGCCAGCAGCTCCCGGACAGGGGTTAACACAGGTACGCAGTATTTT. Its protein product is CASSSRTGVNTGTQYF.

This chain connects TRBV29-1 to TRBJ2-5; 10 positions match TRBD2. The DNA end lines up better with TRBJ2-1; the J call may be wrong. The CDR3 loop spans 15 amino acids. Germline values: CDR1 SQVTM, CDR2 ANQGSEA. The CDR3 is CSVEILAGGYNEQFF. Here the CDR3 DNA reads TGCAGCGTTGAAATCTTAGCGGGAGGATACAATGAGCAGTTCTTC.

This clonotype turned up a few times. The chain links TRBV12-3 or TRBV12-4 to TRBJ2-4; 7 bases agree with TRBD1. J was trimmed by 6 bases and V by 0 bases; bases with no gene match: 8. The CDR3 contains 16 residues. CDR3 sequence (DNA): TGTGCCAGCAGTTTAGCGGGGGCAGGGGGTAGAAACATTCAGTACTTC. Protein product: CASSLAGAGGRNIQYF.

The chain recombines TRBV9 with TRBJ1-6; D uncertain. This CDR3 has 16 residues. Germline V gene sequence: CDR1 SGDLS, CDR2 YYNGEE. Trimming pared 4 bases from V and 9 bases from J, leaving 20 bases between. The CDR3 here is CASSRDSRILGSPLHF. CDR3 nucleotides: TGTGCCAGCAGCCGCGATTCAAGAATTTTAGGTTCACCCCTCCACTTT.

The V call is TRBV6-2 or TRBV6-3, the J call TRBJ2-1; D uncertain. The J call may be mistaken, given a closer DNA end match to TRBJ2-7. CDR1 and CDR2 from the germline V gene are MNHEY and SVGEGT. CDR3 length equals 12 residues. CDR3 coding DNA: TGTGCCAGCAGTACCCTCATCTACGAGCAGTACTTC. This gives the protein CASSTLIYEQYF.

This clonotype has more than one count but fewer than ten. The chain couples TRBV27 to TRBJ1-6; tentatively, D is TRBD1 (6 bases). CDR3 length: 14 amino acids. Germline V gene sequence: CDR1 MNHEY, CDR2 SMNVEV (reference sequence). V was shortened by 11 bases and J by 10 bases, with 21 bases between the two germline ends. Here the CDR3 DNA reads TGTGCCTCAAGCGGCGGGGGCGGTTGGTCACCCCTCCACTTT. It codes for CASSGGGGWSPLHF.